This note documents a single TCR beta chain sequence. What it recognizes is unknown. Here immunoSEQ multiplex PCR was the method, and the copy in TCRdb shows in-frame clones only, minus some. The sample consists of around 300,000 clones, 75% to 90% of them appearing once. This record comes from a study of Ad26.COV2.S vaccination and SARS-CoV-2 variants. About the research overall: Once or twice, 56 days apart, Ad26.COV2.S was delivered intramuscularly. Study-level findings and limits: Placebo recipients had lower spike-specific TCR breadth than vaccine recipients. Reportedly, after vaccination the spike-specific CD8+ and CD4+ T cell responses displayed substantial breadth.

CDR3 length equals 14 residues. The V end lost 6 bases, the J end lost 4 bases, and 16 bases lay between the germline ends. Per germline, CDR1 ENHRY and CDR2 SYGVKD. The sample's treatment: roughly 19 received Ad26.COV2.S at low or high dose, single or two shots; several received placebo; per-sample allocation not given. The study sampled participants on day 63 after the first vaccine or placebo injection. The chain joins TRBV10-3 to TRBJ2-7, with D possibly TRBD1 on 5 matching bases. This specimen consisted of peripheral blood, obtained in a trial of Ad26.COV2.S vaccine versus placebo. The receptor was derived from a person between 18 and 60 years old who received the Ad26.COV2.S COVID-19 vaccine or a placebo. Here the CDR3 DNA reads TGTGCCATCAGGGTGGGCAGGGAAGGGTACGAGCAGTACTTC. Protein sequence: CAIRVGREGYEQYF.